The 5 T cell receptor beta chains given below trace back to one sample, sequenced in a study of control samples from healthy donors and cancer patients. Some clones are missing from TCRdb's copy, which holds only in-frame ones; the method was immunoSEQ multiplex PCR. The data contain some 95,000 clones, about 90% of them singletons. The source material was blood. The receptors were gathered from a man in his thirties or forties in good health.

The CDR3: CASSFLLTSGSREQFF. The CDR3 DNA reads as TGTGCCAGCAGCTTCTTGCTTACTAGCGGGAGTAGGGAGCAGTTCTTC. The chain carries TRBV5-8 and TRBJ2-1; 11 bases align to TRBD2. Germline V gene sequence: CDR1 SGHTS, CDR2 YDEGEE. The V gene end was trimmed by 2 bases and the J gene end by 10 bases; junction bases not matched to a gene: 11. CDR3 length equals 16 residues.

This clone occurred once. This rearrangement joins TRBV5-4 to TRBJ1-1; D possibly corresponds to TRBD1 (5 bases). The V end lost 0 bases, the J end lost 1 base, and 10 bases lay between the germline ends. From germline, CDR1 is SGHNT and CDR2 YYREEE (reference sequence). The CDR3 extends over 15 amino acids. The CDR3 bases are TGTGCCAGCAGCTTGGATGGGGGTCCGAACACTGAAGCTTTCTTT. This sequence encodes CASSLDGGPNTEAFF.

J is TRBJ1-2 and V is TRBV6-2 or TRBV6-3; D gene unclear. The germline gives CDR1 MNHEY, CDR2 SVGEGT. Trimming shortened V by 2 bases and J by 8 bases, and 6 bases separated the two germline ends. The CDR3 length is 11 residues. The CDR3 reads CASSYMIGYTF. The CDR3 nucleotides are TGTGCCAGCAGTTACATGATAGGCTACACCTTC.

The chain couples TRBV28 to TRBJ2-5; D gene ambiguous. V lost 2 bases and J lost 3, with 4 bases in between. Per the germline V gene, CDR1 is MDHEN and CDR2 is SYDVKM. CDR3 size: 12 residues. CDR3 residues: CASSLGEETQYF. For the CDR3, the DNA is TGTGCCAGCAGTTTAGGAGAAGAGACCCAGTACTTC.

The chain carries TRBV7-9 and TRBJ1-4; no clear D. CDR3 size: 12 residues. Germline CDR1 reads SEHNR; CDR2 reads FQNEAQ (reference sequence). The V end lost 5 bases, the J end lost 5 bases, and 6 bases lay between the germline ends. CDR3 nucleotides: TGTGCCAGCAGCCAAGACAATGAAAAACTGTTTTTT. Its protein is CASSQDNEKLFF.